This is a list of T cell receptor beta chains from one sample in a study of cytomegalovirus exposure and HLA in healthy donors. Method: immunoSEQ multiplex PCR; TCRdb's copy keeps in-frame clones and lacks some. The repertoire consists of around 140,000 clones, with around 82% occurring once and the leading ten covering 3.2%. Sequencing was carried out using PBMCs. The receptor source for this set is a man between 18 and 29 years old in good health and CMV-seropositive. Each CDR3 is given with its conserved first and last residue. A D gene is named only where the DNA matches it firmly. Not all rows give a size; the values are once, few, many and, for expanded clones, a class.

D gene	clone size	V gene	J gene	CDR3 DNA	CDR3 protein
NA	NA	TRBV29-1	TRBJ2-7	TGCAGCGTTGAGGGTGGGGACACCTCCTACGAGCAGTACTTC	CSVEGGDTSYEQYF
NA	NA	TRBV27	TRBJ2-2	TGTGCCAGCAGTCTGAACAGGGAGGGCACCGGGGAGCTGTTTTTT	CASSLNREGTGELFF
TRBD2	NA	TRBV7-9	TRBJ2-2	TGTGCCAGCTCGCAGCGGGACGGCGGGGAGCTGTTTTTT	CASSQRDGGELFF
NA	NA	TRBV27	TRBJ1-3	TGTGCCAGCGGAACAGGTTTCGGACCCATATATTTT	CASGTGFGPIYF
NA	NA	TRBV9	TRBJ2-1	TGTGCCAGCAGCGTGTTATCAGACAATGAGCAGTTCTTC	CASSVLSDNEQFF
TRBD1	once	TRBV14	TRBJ2-7	TGTGCCAGCAGCCAAGATCTGGGGACAGAACCCTACGAGCAGTACTTC	CASSQDLGTEPYEQYF
NA	NA	TRBV28	TRBJ2-7	TGTGCCAGCAGCGTTACGACAGCAGCCTACGAGCAGTACTTC	CASSVTTAAYEQYF
TRBD2	NA	TRBV6-1	TRBJ2-5	TGTGCCAGCAGTGAAAGCGGGAGAGAGACCCAGTACTTC	CASSESGRETQYF
TRBD2	NA	TRBV2	TRBJ2-2	TGTGCCAGCTCTTCTCGCGGGAGGCCTACCGGGGAGCTGTTTTTT	CASSSRGRPTGELFF
TRBD1	NA	TRBV2	TRBJ1-5	TGTGCCAGCAGTGATGGGACAGGGGGTTATAGCAATCAGCCCCAGCATTTT	CASSDGTGGYSNQPQHF
TRBD1	NA	TRBV5-1	TRBJ2-5	TGCGCCAGCAGCGTGGGACAGGGGGCGATTTCTTCGGGAGAGACCCAGTACTTC	CASSVGQGAISSGETQYF
NA	few	TRBV15	TRBJ2-5	TGTGCCACCAGCAGAGCCGGGGTTGGAGGGAGAAAGACCCAGTACTTC	CATSRAGVGGRKTQYF
TRBD1	NA	TRBV28	TRBJ2-7	TGTGCCAGCAGTTTGGGGGACAGGGTCATCCACGAGCAGTACTTC	CASSLGDRVIHEQYF
TRBD2	NA	TRBV19	TRBJ2-7	TGTGCCAGTAGTATAAGAGCGGGAGGTGCCTACGAGCAGTACTTC	CASSIRAGGAYEQYF
TRBD1	NA	TRBV5-6	TRBJ2-7	TGTGCCAGCAACTTTAACCCGGACAGGGGGGACGAGCAGTACTTC	CASNFNPDRGDEQYF
TRBD1	NA	TRBV7-9	TRBJ2-5	TGTGCCAGCAGCAAAGTCTCCTGGACAGGGGGCGAGGAGCAGTACTTC	CASSKVSWTGGEEQYF
TRBD2	NA	TRBV29-1	TRBJ2-2	TGCAGCGTTGAAGGGACTAGCGGGACTACCTCCGGGGAGCTGTTTTTT	CSVEGTSGTTSGELFF
TRBD1	NA	TRBV19	TRBJ2-7	TGTGCCAGTAGTTTTCCCGGGACAGAGTCGTACGAGCAGTACTTC	CASSFPGTESYEQYF
NA	NA	TRBV4-1	TRBJ1-3	TGCGCCAGCAGCCAAGGAACAGCTGGAAACACCATATATTTT	CASSQGTAGNTIYF
NA	NA	TRBV19	TRBJ2-6	TGTGCCACACAGGGATTCTCTGGGGCCAACGTCCTGACTTTC	CATQGFSGANVLTF
NA	NA	TRBV5-4	TRBJ1-1	TGTGCCAGCAGCTTGATGGGGCAGGAAACTGAAGCTTTCTTT	CASSLMGQETEAFF
NA	NA	TRBV28	TRBJ2-5	TGTGCCAGCAGTTTAACCCCCAGCCAAGAGACCCAGTACTTC	CASSLTPSQETQYF
TRBD2	NA	TRBV28	TRBJ2-3	TGTGCCAGCAGTTTAGGATTAGCGGGAGTAGATACGCAGTATTTT	CASSLGLAGVDTQYF
NA	NA	TRBV28	TRBJ2-7	TGTGCCACCAAACAAGAGGACAGTTCCTACGAGCAGTACTTC	CATKQEDSSYEQYF
NA	NA	TRBV6-5	TRBJ2-1	TGTGCCAGCAGTTGGGGCCAGTCCTACAATGAGCAGTTCTTC	CASSWGQSYNEQFF
NA	NA	TRBV6-1	TRBJ1-5	TGTGCCAGCAGTGAAGGCTCACAGCCGCGACAGCCCCAGCATTTT	CASSEGSQPRQPQHF
TRBD1	once	TRBV9	TRBJ2-2	TGTGCCAGCAGCCCGGGACAGGGGAACACCGGGGAGCTGTTTTTT	CASSPGQGNTGELFF
TRBD2	NA	TRBV7-6	TRBJ2-3	TGTGCCAGCAGCCCCCGACTAGCGGGAGGGACAGATACGCAGTATTTT	CASSPRLAGGTDTQYF
TRBD1	NA	TRBV19	TRBJ1-5	TGTGCCAGTACCCGGACAGGGTTAGACAATCAGCCCCAGCATTTT	CASTRTGLDNQPQHF
TRBD1	NA	TRBV5-1	TRBJ1-2	TGCGCCAGCAGCTTGGGACAGGGGGCGAACTATGGCTACACCTTC	CASSLGQGANYGYTF
NA	NA	TRBV7-9	TRBJ1-6	TGTGCCAGCAGGGTGATGAGTTCACCCCTCCACTTT	CASRVMSSPLHF
NA	NA	TRBV11-3	TRBJ2-1	TGTGCCAGCAGCTCTATCCTAGGGAGCTCCTACAATGAGCAGTTCTTC	CASSSILGSSYNEQFF
TRBD2	NA	TRBV6-4	TRBJ2-7	TGTGCCAGCAGTGCCCTAGCGGGAGATTACGAGCAGTACTTC	CASSALAGDYEQYF
NA	NA	TRBV28	TRBJ1-5	TGTGCCAGCAGTTTAGAGCGGGCCTTTAGCAATCAGCCCCAGCATTTT	CASSLERAFSNQPQHF
NA	NA	TRBV28	TRBJ1-2	TGTGCCAGCCAACAGACAGCTAACTATGGCTACACCTTC	CASQQTANYGYTF
TRBD1	NA	TRBV6-6	TRBJ1-2	TGTGCCAGCGAAGGGGGCGAAGGTGGCTACACCTTC	CASEGGEGGYTF
NA	NA	TRBV5-1	TRBJ2-7	TGCGCCAGCAGCTTGGAGGACCGACGGGACTACGAGCAGTACTTC	CASSLEDRRDYEQYF
TRBD2	NA	TRBV6-5	TRBJ2-7	TGTGCCAGCAGGGCTAGCGGGAGCTCGTCCTACGAGCAGTACTTC	CASRASGSSSYEQYF
TRBD1	NA	TRBV6-4	TRBJ2-1	TGTGCCAGCAGTACCGACAGGGTCGGACTGTACAATGAGCAGTTCTTC	CASSTDRVGLYNEQFF
NA	NA	TRBV5-6	TRBJ2-1	TGTGCCAGCAGCTTCAAAAGGGGTGAGCAGTTCTTC	CASSFKRGEQFF
TRBD1	NA	TRBV7-9	TRBJ2-7	TGTGCCAGCAGGCCGGGGACAGGGCTAACCTACGAGCAGTACTTC	CASRPGTGLTYEQYF
TRBD2	NA	TRBV10-3	TRBJ2-5	TGTGCCATCAGTGACCTGGGGCTAGCGGGAGGGCCCGAGACCCAGTACTTC	CAISDLGLAGGPETQYF